The entry that follows covers one TCR beta chain sequence. These data are taken from a study of cytomegalovirus exposure and HLA in healthy donors. Germline-derived CDR1 and CDR2 are MNHEY and SVGAGI. This CDR3 region has 13 residues. It was with 60 Vbeta and 13 Jbeta primers that the PCR ran. The data were produced by immunoSEQ multiplex PCR, yet TCRdb's version contains in-frame clones alone and is incomplete. Among about 160,000 clones, roughly 89% were seen once, and the ten largest hold about 0.93%. This TCR was sampled from a woman in her thirties in good health and CMV-seronegative. The material sequenced was PBMCs. The V and J genes are TRBV6-5 and TRBJ2-5; weak D call: TRBD1 (6 bases). The J call is doubtful: the DNA matches TRBJ2-7 better. The CDR3 DNA is TGTGCCAGCAGCCCAGGGGATTCCTACGAGCAGTACTTC. It is translated as CASSPGDSYEQYF.